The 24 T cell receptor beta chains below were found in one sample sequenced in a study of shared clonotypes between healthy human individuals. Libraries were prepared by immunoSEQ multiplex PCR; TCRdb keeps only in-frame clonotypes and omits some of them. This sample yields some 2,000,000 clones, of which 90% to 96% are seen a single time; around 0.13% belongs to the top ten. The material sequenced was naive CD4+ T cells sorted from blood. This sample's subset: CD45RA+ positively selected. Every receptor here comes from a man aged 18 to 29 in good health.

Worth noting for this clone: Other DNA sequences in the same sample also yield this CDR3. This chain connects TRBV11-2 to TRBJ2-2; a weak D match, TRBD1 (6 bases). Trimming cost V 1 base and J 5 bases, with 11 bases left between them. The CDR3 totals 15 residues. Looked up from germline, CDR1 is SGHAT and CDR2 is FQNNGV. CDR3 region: CASSLAGVGTGELFF. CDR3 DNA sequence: TGTGCCAGCAGCTTAGCAGGGGTCGGTACCGGGGAGCTGTTTTTT.

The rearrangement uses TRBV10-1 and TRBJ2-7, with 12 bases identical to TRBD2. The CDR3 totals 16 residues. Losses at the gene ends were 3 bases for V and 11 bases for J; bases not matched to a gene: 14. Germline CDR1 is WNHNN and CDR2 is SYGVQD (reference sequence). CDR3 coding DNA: TGCGCCAGCAGTGACAGCGGACTAGCGGGAAGGGGCAGGAAGTACTTC. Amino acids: CASSDSGLAGRGRKYF.

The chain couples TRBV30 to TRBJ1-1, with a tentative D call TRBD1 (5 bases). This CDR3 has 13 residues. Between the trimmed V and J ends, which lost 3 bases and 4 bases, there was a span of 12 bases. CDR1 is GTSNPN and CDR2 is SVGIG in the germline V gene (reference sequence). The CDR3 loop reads CAWSGDHGTEAFF. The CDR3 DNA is TGTGCCTGGAGCGGGGACCACGGCACTGAAGCTTTCTTT.

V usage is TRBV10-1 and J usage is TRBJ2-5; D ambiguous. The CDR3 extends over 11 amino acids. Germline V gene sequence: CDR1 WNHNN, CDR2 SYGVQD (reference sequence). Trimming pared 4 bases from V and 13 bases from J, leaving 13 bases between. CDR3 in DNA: TGCGCCAGCAGTGGAAGGGCAGGTAGGTACTTC. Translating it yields CASSGRAGRYF.

The CDR3 bases are TGTGCCAGCAGCCCTCTCCGGGATAGCGGGTACTCCTACGAGCAGTACTTC. Translation gives CASSPLRDSGYSYEQYF. The rearrangement joins TRBV7-2 to TRBJ2-7, with 7 positions matching TRBD2. With V trimmed by 5 bases and J by 0 bases, 13 bases remained unmatched. The germline gives CDR1 SGHTA, CDR2 FQGNSA. CDR3 length: 17 residues.

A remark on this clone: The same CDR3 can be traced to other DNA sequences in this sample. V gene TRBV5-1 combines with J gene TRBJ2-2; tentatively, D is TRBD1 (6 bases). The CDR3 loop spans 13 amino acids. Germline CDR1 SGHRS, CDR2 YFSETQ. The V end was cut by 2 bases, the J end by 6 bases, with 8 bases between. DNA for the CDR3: TGCGCCAGCAGCTTAACAGGGTCCGGGGAGCTGTTTTTT. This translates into CASSLTGSGELFF.

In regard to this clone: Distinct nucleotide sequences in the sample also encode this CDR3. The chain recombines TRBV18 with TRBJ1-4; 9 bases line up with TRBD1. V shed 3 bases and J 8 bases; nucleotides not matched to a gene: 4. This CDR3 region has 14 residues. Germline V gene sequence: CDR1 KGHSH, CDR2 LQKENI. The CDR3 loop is CASSPGQGREKLFF. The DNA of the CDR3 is TGTGCCAGCTCACCGGGACAGGGTCGGGAAAAACTGTTTTTT. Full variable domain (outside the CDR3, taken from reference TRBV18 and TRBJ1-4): NAGVMQNPRHLVRRRGQEARLRCSPMKGHSHVYWYRQLPEEGLKFMVYLQKENIIDESGMPKERFSAEFPKEGPSILRIQQVVRGDSAAYFCASSPGQGREKLFFGSGTQLSVL.

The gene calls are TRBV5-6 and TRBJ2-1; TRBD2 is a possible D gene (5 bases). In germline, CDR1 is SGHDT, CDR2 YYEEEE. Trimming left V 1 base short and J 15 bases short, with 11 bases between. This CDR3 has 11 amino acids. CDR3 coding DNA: TGTGCCAGCAGCTTGATGGGAGACCCGTTCTTC. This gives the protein CASSLMGDPFF.

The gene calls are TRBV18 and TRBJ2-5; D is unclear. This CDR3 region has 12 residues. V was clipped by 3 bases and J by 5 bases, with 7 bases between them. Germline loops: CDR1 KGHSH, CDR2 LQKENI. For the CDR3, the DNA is TGTGCCAGCTCACCGTATGGGGAGACCCAGTACTTC. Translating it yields CASSPYGETQYF.

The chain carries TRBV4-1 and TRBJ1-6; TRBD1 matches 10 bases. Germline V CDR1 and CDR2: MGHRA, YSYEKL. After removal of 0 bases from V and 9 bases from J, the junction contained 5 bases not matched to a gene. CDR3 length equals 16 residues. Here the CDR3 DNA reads TGCGCCAGCAGCCAAGAATCAGGGACAGGGGTTTCACCCCTCCACTTT. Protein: CASSQESGTGVSPLHF.

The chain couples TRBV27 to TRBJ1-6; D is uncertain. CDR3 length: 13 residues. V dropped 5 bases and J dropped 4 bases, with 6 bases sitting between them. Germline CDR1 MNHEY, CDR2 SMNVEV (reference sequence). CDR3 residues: CASSPQYNSPLHF. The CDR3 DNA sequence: TGTGCCAGCAGTCCCCAATATAATTCACCCCTCCACTTT.

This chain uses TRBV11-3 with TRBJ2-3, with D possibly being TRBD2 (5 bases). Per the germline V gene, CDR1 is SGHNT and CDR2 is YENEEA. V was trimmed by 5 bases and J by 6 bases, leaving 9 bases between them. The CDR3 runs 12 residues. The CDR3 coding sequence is TGTGCCAGCAGCAAAACGGGGGATACGCAGTATTTT. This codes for CASSKTGDTQYF.

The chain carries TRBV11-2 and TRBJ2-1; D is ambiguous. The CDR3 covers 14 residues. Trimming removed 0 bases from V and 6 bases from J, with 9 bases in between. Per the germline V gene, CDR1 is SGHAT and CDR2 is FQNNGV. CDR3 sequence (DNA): TGTGCCAGCAGCTTAGATCGGTGGAGCAATGAGCAGTTCTTC. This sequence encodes CASSLDRWSNEQFF.

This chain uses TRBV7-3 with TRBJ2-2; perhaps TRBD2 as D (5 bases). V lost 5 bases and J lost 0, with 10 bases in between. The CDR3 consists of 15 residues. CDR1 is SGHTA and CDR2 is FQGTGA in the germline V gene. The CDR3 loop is CASSRGLTNTGELFF. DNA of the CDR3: TGTGCCAGCAGCCGAGGACTTACGAACACCGGGGAGCTGTTTTTT.

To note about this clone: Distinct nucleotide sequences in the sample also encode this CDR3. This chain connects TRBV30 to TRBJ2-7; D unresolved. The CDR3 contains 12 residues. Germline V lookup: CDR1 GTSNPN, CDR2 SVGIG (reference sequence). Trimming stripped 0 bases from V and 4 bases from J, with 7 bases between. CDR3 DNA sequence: TGTGCCTGGAGTGTACCTGGTTACGAGCAGTACTTC. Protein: CAWSVPGYEQYF.

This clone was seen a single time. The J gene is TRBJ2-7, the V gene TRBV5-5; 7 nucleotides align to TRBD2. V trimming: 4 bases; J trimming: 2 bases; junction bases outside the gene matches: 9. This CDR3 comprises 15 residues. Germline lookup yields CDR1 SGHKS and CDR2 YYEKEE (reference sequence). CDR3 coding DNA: TGTGCCAGCAGCGAAAGCGGGATTCACCCCTACGAGCAGTACTTC. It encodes CASSESGIHPYEQYF.

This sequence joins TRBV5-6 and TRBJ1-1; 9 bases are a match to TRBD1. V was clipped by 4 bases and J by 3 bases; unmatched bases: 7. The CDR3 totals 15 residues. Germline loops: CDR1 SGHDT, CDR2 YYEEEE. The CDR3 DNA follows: TGTGCCAGCAGCCCGGGGACAGGGCGGTACACTGAAGCTTTCTTT. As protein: CASSPGTGRYTEAFF.

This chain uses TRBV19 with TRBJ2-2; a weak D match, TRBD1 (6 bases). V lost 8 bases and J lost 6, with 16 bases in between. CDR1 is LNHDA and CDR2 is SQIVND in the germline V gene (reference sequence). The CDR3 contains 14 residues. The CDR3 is CASLRGKESGELFF. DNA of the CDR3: TGTGCCAGTCTAAGGGGGAAGGAGTCCGGGGAGCTGTTTTTT.

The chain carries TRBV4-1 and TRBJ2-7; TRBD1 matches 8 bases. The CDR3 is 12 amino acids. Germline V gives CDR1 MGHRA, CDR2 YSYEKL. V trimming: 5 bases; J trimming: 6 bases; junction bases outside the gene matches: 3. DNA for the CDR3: TGCGCCAGCAGCGCAGGGGGCGGCGAGCAGTACTTC. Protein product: CASSAGGGEQYF.

CDR3 residues: CASSLTLATNEKLFF. CDR3 nucleotides: TGTGCCAGCAGCCTGACTCTCGCAACTAATGAAAAACTGTTTTTT. The genes are TRBV14 and TRBJ1-4; D call uncertain. The CDR3 runs to 15 residues. V gave up 4 bases and J gave up 0 bases, with 9 bases separating them. CDR1 SGHDN and CDR2 FVKESK come from the germline V gene.

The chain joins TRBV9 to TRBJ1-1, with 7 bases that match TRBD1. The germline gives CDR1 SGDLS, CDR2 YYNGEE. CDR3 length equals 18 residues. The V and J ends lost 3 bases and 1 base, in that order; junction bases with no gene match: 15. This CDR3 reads CASSAPVTGEMWNTEAFF. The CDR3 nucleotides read TGTGCCAGCAGCGCACCCGTTACAGGGGAAATGTGGAACACTGAAGCTTTCTTT.

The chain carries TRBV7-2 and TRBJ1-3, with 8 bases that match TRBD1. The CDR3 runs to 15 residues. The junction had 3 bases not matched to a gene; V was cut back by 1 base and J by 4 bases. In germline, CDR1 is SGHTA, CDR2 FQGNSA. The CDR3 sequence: CASSLVTGGGNTIYF. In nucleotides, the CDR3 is TGTGCCAGCAGCTTAGTAACAGGGGGAGGAAACACCATATATTTT.

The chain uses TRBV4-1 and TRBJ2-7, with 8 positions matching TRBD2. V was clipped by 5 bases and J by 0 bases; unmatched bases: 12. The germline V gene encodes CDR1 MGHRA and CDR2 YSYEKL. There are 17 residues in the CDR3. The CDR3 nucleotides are TGCGCCAGCAGCACAACTACGGCGGGGGGCCGCTCCTACGAGCAGTACTTC. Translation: CASSTTTAGGRSYEQYF.

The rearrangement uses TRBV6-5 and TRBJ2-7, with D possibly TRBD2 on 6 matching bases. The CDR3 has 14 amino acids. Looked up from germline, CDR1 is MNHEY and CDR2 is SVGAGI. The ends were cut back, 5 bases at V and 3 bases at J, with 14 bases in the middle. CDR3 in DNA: TGTGCCAGCAGTCCTATTTCGGGAGTCTACGAGCAGTACTTC. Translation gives CASSPISGVYEQYF.